The entry below gives a single TCR beta chain sequence along with its context. This CDR3 has 17 residues. Germline assignment: CDR1 LGHNA and CDR2 YSLEER. V lost 1 base and J 0 bases, leaving 15 bases between the germline ends. Data came from immunoSEQ multiplex PCR; TCRdb stores just in-frame clones and leaves some out. Of 76,000 or so clones listed, approximately 89% are singletons. This entry comes from a study of OX40 agonist ivuxolimab in advanced cancers. The chain uses TRBV4-3 and TRBJ2-5, with a weak D call TRBD1 (6 bases). This TCR came from an adult with an advanced solid tumor such as melanoma, head and neck, liver or kidney cancer. The sample here was CD4+ or CD8+ T cells sorted from blood, taken in a trial of the OX40 agonist ivuxolimab. The CDR3 nucleotides read TGCGCCAGCAGCCAAGGCTACAGGGCGAACTACCAAGAGACCCAGTACTTC. It encodes CASSQGYRANYQETQYF.